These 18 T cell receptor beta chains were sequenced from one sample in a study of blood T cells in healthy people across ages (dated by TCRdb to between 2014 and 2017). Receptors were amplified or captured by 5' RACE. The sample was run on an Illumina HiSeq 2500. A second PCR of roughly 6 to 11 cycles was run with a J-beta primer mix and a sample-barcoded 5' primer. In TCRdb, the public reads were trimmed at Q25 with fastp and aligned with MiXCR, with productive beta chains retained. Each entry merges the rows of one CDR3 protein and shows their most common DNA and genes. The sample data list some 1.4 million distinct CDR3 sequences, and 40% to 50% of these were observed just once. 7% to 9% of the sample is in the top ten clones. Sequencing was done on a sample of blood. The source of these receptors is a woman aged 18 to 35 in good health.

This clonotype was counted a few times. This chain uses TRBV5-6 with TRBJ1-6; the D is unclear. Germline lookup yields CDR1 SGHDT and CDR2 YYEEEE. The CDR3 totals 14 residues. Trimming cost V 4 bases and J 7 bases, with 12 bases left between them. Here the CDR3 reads CASSPGHSNSPLHF. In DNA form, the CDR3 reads TGTGCCAGCAGCCCCGGCCACAGCAATTCACCCCTCCACTTT.

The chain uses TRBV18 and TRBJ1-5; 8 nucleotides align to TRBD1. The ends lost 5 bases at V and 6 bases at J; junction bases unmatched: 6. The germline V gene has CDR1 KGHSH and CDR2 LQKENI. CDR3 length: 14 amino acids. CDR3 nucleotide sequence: TGTGCCAGCTCAGTTACAGGGGGAGGTCAGCCCCAGCATTTT. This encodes CASSVTGGGQPQHF.

CDR3 region: CASSWRLAGSTDTQYF. DNA of the CDR3: TGCGCCAGCAGCTGGAGGCTAGCGGGGAGCACAGATACGCAGTATTTT. The chain joins TRBV5-1 to TRBJ2-3, with 9 positions matching TRBD2. Germline loops: CDR1 SGHRS, CDR2 YFSETQ. V shed 3 bases and J 0 bases; nucleotides not matched to a gene: 5. CDR3 length: 16 residues.

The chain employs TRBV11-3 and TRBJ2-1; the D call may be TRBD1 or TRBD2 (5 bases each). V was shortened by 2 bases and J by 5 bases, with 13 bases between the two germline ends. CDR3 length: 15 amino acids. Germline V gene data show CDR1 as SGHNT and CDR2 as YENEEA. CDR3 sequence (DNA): TGTGCCAGCAGCTTAACTCTGGGACCTCACAATGAGCAGTTCTTC. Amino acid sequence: CASSLTLGPHNEQFF. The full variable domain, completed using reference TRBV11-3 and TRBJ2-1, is EAGVVQSPRYKIIEKKQPVAFWCNPISGHNTLYWYLQNLGQGPELLIRYENEEAVDDSQLPKDRFSAERLKGVDSTLKIQPAELGDSAVYLCASSLTLGPHNEQFFGPGTRLTVL.

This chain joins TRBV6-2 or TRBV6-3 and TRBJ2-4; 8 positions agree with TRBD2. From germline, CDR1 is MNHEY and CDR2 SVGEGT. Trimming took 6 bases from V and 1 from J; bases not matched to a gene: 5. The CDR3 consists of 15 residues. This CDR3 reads CASSACGRAKNIQYF. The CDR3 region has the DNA TGTGCCAGCAGCGCTTGCGGGAGGGCCAAAAACATTCAGTACTTC.

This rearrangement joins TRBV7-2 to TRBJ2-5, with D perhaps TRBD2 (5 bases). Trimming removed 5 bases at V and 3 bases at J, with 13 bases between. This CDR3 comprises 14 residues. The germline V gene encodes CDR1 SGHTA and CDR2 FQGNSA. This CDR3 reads CASSPHNGEETQYF. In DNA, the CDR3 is TGTGCCAGCAGCCCTCATAACGGGGAAGAGACCCAGTACTTC.

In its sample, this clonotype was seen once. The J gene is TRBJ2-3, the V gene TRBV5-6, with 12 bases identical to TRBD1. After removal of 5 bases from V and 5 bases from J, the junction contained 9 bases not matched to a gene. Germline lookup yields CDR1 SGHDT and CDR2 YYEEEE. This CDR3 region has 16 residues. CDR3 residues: CASRQTGQGALDTQYF. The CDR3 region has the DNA TGTGCCAGCAGACAAACGGGACAGGGGGCTCTAGATACGCAGTATTTT.

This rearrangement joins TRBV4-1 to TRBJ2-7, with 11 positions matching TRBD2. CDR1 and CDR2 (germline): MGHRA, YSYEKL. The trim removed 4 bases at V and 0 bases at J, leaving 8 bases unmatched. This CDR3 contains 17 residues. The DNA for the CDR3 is TGCGCCAGCAGCCGGGGGACTAGCGGAATCCGCTCCTACGAGCAGTACTTC. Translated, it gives CASSRGTSGIRSYEQYF.

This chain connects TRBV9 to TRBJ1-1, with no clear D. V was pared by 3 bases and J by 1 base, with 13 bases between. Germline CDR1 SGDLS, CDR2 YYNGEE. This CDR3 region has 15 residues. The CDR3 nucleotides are TGTGCCAGCAGCGCGGGCGGTGGGTCGAACACTGAAGCTTTCTTT. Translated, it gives CASSAGGGSNTEAFF.

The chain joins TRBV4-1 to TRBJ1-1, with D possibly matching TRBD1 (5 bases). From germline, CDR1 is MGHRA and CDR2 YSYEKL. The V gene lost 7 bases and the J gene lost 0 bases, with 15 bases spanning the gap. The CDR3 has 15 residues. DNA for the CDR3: TGCGCCAGCACCTCGCCGGGGCGGATGAACACTGAAGCTTTCTTT. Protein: CASTSPGRMNTEAFF.

CDR3 sequence: CASRPAASSYNEQFF. The CDR3 nucleotides read TGCGCCAGCAGGCCGGCCGCCTCTTCCTACAATGAGCAGTTCTTC. The chain carries TRBV4-1 and TRBJ2-1; D not resolved. V was shortened by 6 bases and J by 1 base, with 13 bases between the two germline ends. CDR3 length equals 15 residues. Per the germline V gene, CDR1 is MGHRA and CDR2 is YSYEKL.

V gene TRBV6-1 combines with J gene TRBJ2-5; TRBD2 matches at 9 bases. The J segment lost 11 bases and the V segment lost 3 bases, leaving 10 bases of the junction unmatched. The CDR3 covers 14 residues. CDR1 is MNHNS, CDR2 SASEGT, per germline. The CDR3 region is CASSDTSGQAQQYF. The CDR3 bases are TGTGCCAGCAGTGACACTAGCGGGCAAGCCCAGCAGTACTTC.

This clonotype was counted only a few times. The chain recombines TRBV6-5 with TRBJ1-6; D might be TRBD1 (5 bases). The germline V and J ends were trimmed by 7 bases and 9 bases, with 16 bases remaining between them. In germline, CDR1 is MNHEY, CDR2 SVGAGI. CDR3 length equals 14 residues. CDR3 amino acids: CASNAGAEFSPLHF. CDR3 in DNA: TGTGCCAGCAATGCCGGGGCGGAATTTTCACCCCTCCACTTT.

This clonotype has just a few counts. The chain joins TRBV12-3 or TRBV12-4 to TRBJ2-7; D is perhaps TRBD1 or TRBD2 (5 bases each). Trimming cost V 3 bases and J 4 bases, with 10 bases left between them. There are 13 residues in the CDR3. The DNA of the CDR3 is TGTGCCAGCAGTTTGGGGGAGTGGTACGAGCAGTACTTC. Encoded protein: CASSLGEWYEQYF.

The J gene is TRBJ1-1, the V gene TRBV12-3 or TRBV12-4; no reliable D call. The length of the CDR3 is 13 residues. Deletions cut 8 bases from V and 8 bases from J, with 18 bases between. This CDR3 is CASQIYQATEAFF. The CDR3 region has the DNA TGTGCCAGCCAAATTTACCAAGCGACCGAAGCTTTCTTT.

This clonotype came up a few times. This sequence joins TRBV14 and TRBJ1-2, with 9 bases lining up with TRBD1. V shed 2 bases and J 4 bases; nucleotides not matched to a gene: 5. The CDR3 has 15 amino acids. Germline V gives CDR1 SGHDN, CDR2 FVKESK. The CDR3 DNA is TGTGCCAGCAGCCAAACACAGGGGGCTGGCTATGGCTACACCTTC. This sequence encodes CASSQTQGAGYGYTF.

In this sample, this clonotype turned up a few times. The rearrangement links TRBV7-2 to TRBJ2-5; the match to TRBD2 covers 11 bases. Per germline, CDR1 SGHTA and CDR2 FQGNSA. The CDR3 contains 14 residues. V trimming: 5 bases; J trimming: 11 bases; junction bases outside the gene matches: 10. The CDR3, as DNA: TGTGCCAGCAGCCCTGGACTAGCGGGTAACAAGCAGTACTTC. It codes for CASSPGLAGNKQYF.

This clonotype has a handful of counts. DNA of the CDR3: TGTGCCAGCAGCCTACCGAGCGGCACTGAAGCTTTCTTT. This sequence encodes CASSLPSGTEAFF. This chain connects TRBV7-9 to TRBJ1-1, with D hard to call. The CDR3 contains 13 residues. V was clipped by 5 bases and J by 4 bases, with 11 bases between them. The V gene's germline CDR1 is SEHNR and CDR2 FQNEAQ (reference sequence).